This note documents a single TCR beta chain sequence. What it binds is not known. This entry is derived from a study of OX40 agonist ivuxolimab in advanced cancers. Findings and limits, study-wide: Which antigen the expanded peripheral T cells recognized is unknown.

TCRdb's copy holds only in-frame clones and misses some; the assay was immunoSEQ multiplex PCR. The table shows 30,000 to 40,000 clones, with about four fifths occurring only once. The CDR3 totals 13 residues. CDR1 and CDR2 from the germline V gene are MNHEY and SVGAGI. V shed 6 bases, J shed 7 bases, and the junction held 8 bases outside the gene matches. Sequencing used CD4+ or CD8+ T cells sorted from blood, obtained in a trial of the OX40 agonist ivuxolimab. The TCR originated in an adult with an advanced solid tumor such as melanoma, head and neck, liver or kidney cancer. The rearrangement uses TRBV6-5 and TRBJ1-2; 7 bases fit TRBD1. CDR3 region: CASSPEGAGGYTF. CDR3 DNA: TGTGCCAGCAGCCCTGAGGGGGCTGGTGGCTACACCTTC.